This T cell receptor beta chain was sequenced for a study of regulatory T cells in long-lasting Graves disease. Time point meaning: persistent/refractory GD, antithyroid drugs over 5 years with positive TRAb. From RNA extracted from PBMCs, the TCR library was made. American Thyroid Association guidelines defined Graves' disease diagnosis. Sequencing libraries for TCR beta were prepared with iRepertoire HTBI primers and Arm-PCR of CDR3 regions. TCRdb recomputed calls from the multiplex PCR reads with MiXCR, one row per CDR3 protein. The table has about 660,000 distinct CDR3 sequences, around 32% seen once. The CDR3 has 12 amino acids. Per germline, CDR1 DFQATT and CDR2 SNEGSKA (reference sequence). V lost 6 bases to trimming and J lost 0 bases, with 9 bases between them.

The origin of this receptor is a female donor with Graves disease. Here the sequenced sample was peripheral blood mononuclear cells (PBMCs), taken when the disease was refractory, from a patient treated with antithyroid drugs. The V and J genes are TRBV20-1 and TRBJ2-7; unclear D gene. This CDR3 is CSAESSSYEQYF. Written as DNA, the CDR3 is TGCAGTGCAGAAAGTAGCTCCTACGAGCAGTACTTC.